The 25 T cell receptor beta chains reported below all come from one sample, sequenced in a study of shared clonotypes between healthy human individuals. Sequenced by immunoSEQ multiplex PCR; TCRdb stores in-frame clones only, minus some. The sample holds 1.5 million to 2.5 million clones, about 95% seen once. The naive CD8 fraction comprised CD45RO-negative cells positively selected for CCR7 and excluded terminally differentiated effector memory CD45RA+ cells. The sample consisted of naive CD8+ T cells sorted from blood. Source of these receptors: a man between 18 and 29 years old in good health.

This sequence joins TRBV5-1 and TRBJ1-4, with TRBD1 as a possible D gene (5 bases). CDR1 and CDR2 (germline): SGHRS, YFSETQ. The CDR3 runs 19 residues. V lost 4 bases to trimming and J lost 0 bases, with 22 bases between them. The CDR3 sequence is CASSPGTDFVIATNEKLFF. CDR3 in DNA: TGCGCCAGCAGCCCGGGGACGGACTTTGTAATCGCAACTAATGAAAAACTGTTTTTT.

This chain uses TRBV11-2 with TRBJ1-1; D is undetermined. V lost 8 bases to trimming and J lost 6 bases, with 10 bases between them. CDR1 and CDR2 from the germline V gene are SGHAT and FQNNGV. CDR3 length: 11 amino acids. In DNA form, the CDR3 reads TGTGCCAGCTGCTGTCAACCTGAAGCTTTCTTT. This encodes CASCCQPEAFF.

The chain joins TRBV6-6 to TRBJ2-1; D may be TRBD2 (6 bases). The CDR3 consists of 15 residues. Trimming shortened V by 2 bases and J by 1 base, and 9 bases separated the two germline ends. The germline V gene has CDR1 MNHNY and CDR2 SVGAGI (reference sequence). CDR3 nucleotides: TGTGCCAGCAGTTACGAAGGGACTTCCTACAATGAGCAGTTCTTC. This translates into CASSYEGTSYNEQFF.

J is TRBJ1-2 and V is TRBV7-8; D ambiguous. The V end lost 2 bases, the J end lost 8 bases, and 9 bases lay between the germline ends. This CDR3 has 12 amino acids. The germline CDR1 and CDR2 sequences are SGHVS and FQNEAQ. The CDR3 sequence: CASSLSPTGYTF. The CDR3 bases are TGTGCCAGCAGCTTAAGTCCAACCGGCTACACCTTC.

The chain has TRBV6-1 and TRBJ2-7; tentatively, D is TRBD2 (7 bases). V lost 6 bases and J lost 2, with 17 bases in between. This CDR3 has 15 amino acids. Germline-derived CDR1 and CDR2 are MNHNS and SASEGT. CDR3 protein: CASSQWGGGTYEQYF. The CDR3 region has the DNA TGTGCCAGCAGCCAATGGGGGGGCGGAACCTACGAGCAGTACTTC.

To note about this clone: Additional DNA sequences in this sample encode the identical CDR3. The rearrangement links TRBV6-4 to TRBJ1-1; D is undetermined. V was clipped by 0 bases and J by 6 bases, with 8 bases between them. Per germline, CDR1 MRHNA and CDR2 SNTAGT. CDR3 length equals 13 residues. The CDR3: CASSDSMGSEAFF. The CDR3 nucleotides read TGTGCCAGCAGTGACTCGATGGGTTCTGAAGCTTTCTTT.

The V and J genes are TRBV6-1 and TRBJ2-5; no reliable D call. The CDR3 runs 12 residues. Germline loops: CDR1 MNHNS, CDR2 SASEGT. V was trimmed by 10 bases and J by 4 bases, leaving 13 bases between them. In DNA form, the CDR3 reads TGTGCCACCGGACGGCGTGGAGAGACCCAGTACTTC. It is translated as CATGRRGETQYF.

The chain couples TRBV14 to TRBJ2-1, with D perhaps given as TRBD1 or TRBD2 (8 bases each). The CDR3 consists of 18 residues. CDR1 is SGHDN, CDR2 FVKESK, per germline. The V gene lost 4 bases and the J gene lost 8 bases, with 27 bases spanning the gap. The CDR3 region has the DNA TGTGCCAGCAGCCTAGCCCCAGGGGGCGGGACTAGAATCGATGAGCAGTTCTTC. Its protein is CASSLAPGGGTRIDEQFF.

CDR3 loop: CASSQVAGWQQPQHF. The CDR3, as DNA: TGCGCCAGCAGCCAAGTGGCAGGGTGGCAACAGCCCCAGCATTTT. V is TRBV4-1 and J is TRBJ1-5, with D perhaps matching TRBD1 (5 bases). With 1 base removed from V and 7 bases from J, the gap between germline ends came to 14 bases. The CDR3 sequence is 15 residues long. From germline, CDR1 is MGHRA and CDR2 YSYEKL.

The chain carries TRBV6-1 and TRBJ2-1; 9 bases align to TRBD2. The J segment lost 7 bases and the V segment lost 1 base, leaving 8 bases of the junction unmatched. This CDR3 comprises 16 residues. Germline loops: CDR1 MNHNS, CDR2 SASEGT. The CDR3 here is CASSEDKAGGLNEQFF. As DNA, the CDR3 is TGTGCCAGCAGTGAAGATAAAGCGGGAGGTTTAAATGAGCAGTTCTTC.

This chain uses TRBV5-1 with TRBJ1-1; TRBD1 aligns across 9 bases. With 4 bases clipped from V and 6 bases from J, the junction kept 10 bases outside the gene matches. Germline CDR1 and CDR2: SGHRS and YFSETQ. The length of the CDR3 is 15 residues. CDR3 DNA: TGCGCCAGCAGCCATACCGGGACAGGGTATCCTGAAGCTTTCTTT. It yields the protein CASSHTGTGYPEAFF. Looking up the rest from reference TRBV5-1 and TRBJ1-1 gives the full variable domain: KAGVTQTPRYLIKTRGQQVTLSCSPISGHRSVSWYQQTPGQGLQFLFEYFSETQRNKGNFPGRFSGRQFSNSRSEMNVSTLELGDSALYLCASSHTGTGYPEAFFGQGTRLTVV.

This clone was detected only once. The V gene is TRBV9, the J gene TRBJ2-1; 7 positions match TRBD2. The length of the CDR3 is 19 residues. Trimming cost V 4 bases and J 7 bases; bases outside gene matches: 23. Per germline, CDR1 SGDLS and CDR2 YYNGEE. The CDR3 reads CASSPAALAVWTQGNEQFF. The CDR3, as DNA: TGTGCCAGCAGCCCCGCCGCTCTAGCGGTGTGGACCCAGGGTAATGAGCAGTTCTTC. Complete variable domain (other parts from reference TRBV9 and TRBJ2-1): DSGVTQTPKHLITATGQRVTLRCSPRSGDLSVYWYQQSLDQGLQFLIQYYNGEERAKGNILERFSAQQFPDLHSELNLSSLELGDSALYFCASSPAALAVWTQGNEQFFGPGTRLTVL.

This sequence joins TRBV5-1 and TRBJ1-1; D ambiguous. The CDR3 is 12 amino acids. Germline V lookup: CDR1 SGHRS, CDR2 YFSETQ. V was shortened by 4 bases and J by 7 bases, with 11 bases between the two germline ends. CDR3 DNA: TGCGCCAGCAGCCAAGACACGAGTGAAGCTTTCTTT. Translating it yields CASSQDTSEAFF. Full variable domain (outside the CDR3, taken from reference TRBV5-1 and TRBJ1-1): KAGVTQTPRYLIKTRGQQVTLSCSPISGHRSVSWYQQTPGQGLQFLFEYFSETQRNKGNFPGRFSGRQFSNSRSEMNVSTLELGDSALYLCASSQDTSEAFFGQGTRLTVV.

Regarding this clone: Additional DNA sequences in this sample encode the identical CDR3. The chain couples TRBV7-9 to TRBJ1-1; D gene ambiguous. The length of the CDR3 is 13 residues. Germline V lookup: CDR1 SEHNR, CDR2 FQNEAQ (reference sequence). Between the trimmed V and J ends, which lost 2 bases and 1 base, there was a span of 5 bases. CDR3 nucleotides: TGTGCCAGCAGCTTACCCGGGAACACTGAAGCTTTCTTT. It is translated as CASSLPGNTEAFF.

This clone was detected once. This rearrangement joins TRBV6-1 to TRBJ1-2, with D uncertain. The CDR3 is 15 amino acids. V gave up 6 bases and J gave up 4 bases, with 18 bases separating them. The germline gives CDR1 MNHNS, CDR2 SASEGT. CDR3 in DNA: TGTGCCAGCAGCCAGAAGGACGGAGCAGTCTATGGCTACACCTTC. Amino acid sequence: CASSQKDGAVYGYTF.

This chain joins TRBV29-1 and TRBJ2-7, with D perhaps assigned TRBD1 or TRBD2 (6 bases each). Trimming cost V 5 bases and J 4 bases, with 15 bases left between them. This CDR3 is 13 amino acids long. Germline V gene sequence: CDR1 SQVTM, CDR2 ANQGSEA. CDR3 sequence (DNA): TGCAGCGTTATCAACAGGGACTCTTACGAGCAGTACTTC. Residues: CSVINRDSYEQYF.

The chain carries TRBV7-6 and TRBJ2-3; D may match TRBD1 or TRBD2 (5 bases each). Germline values: CDR1 SGHVS, CDR2 FNYEAQ. The germline V and J ends were trimmed by 5 bases and 4 bases, with 10 bases remaining between them. This CDR3 region has 13 residues. CDR3 sequence: CASSPPGPDTQYF. The CDR3 DNA is TGTGCCAGCAGCCCCCCGGGACCAGATACGCAGTATTTT.

The chain uses TRBV7-9 and TRBJ2-7; D perhaps matches TRBD1 (6 bases). This CDR3 is 16 amino acids long. Germline loops: CDR1 SEHNR, CDR2 FQNEAQ (reference sequence). Trimming removed 0 bases at V and 0 bases at J, with 12 bases between. The CDR3 DNA reads as TGTGCCAGCAGCTTAGCGGAAGGGGGAAACTCCTACGAGCAGTACTTC. Its translation: CASSLAEGGNSYEQYF.

This clone was picked up one time. The chain uses TRBV30 and TRBJ1-4; no definite D call. CDR3 length: 14 residues. CDR1 GTSNPN and CDR2 SVGIG come from the germline V gene (reference sequence). Trimming removed 6 bases at V and 4 bases at J, with 15 bases between. CDR3 residues: CACSIQRYNEKLFF. CDR3 DNA: TGTGCCTGTTCCATACAGCGTTATAATGAAAAACTGTTTTTT.

This sequence joins TRBV4-3 and TRBJ2-1; 8 positions match TRBD2. Trimming cost V 0 bases and J 12 bases; bases outside gene matches: 7. CDR1 LGHNA and CDR2 YSLEER come from the germline V gene. This CDR3 has 14 residues. DNA for the CDR3: TGCGCCAGCAGCCAAGATCTTAGGCGGGAGGCGCAGTTCTTC. Protein: CASSQDLRREAQFF.

V and J are TRBV30 and TRBJ2-1, with D tentatively TRBD1 (6 bases). V was cut by 2 bases and J by 6 bases, with 14 bases left in between. Germline-derived CDR1 and CDR2 are GTSNPN and SVGIG (reference sequence). This CDR3 spans 14 amino acids. This CDR3 reads CAWSLTGTLNEQFF. DNA for the CDR3: TGTGCCTGGAGTCTGACAGGAACTCTCAATGAGCAGTTCTTC. Together with reference TRBV30 and TRBJ2-1, the CDR3 gives the full variable domain: SQTIHQWPATLVQPVGSPLSLECTVEGTSNPNLYWYRQAAGRGLQLLFYSVGIGQISSEVPQNLSASRPQDRQFILSSKKLLLSDSGFYLCAWSLTGTLNEQFFGPGTRLTVL.

This rearrangement joins TRBV9 to TRBJ2-7; no clear D. CDR3 size: 14 residues. The germline V and J ends were trimmed by 4 bases and 4 bases, with 15 bases remaining between them. CDR1 SGDLS and CDR2 YYNGEE come from the germline V gene. The DNA of the CDR3 is TGTGCCAGCAGCCCGGGCGGCAGCCCTTACGAGCAGTACTTC. Protein: CASSPGGSPYEQYF.

The rearrangement links TRBV19 to TRBJ2-7; a possible D gene is TRBD2 (5 bases). Germline V CDR1 and CDR2: LNHDA, SQIVND (reference sequence). The V end was cut by 5 bases, the J end by 2 bases, with 13 bases between. The CDR3 runs 14 residues. CDR3 nucleotides: TGTGCCAGTAGTGCCAGCGGTACACCCTACGAGCAGTACTTC. Its protein is CASSASGTPYEQYF.

The CDR3 bases are TGTGCCAGCAGTTGGGGACCCTTGAACACTGAAGCTTTCTTT. Translated: CASSWGPLNTEAFF. The rearrangement uses TRBV6-6 and TRBJ1-1; possible D gene TRBD1, 5 bases. The germline V gene has CDR1 MNHNY and CDR2 SVGAGI (reference sequence). V gave up 4 bases and J gave up 0 bases, with 9 bases separating them. There are 14 residues in the CDR3.

This rearrangement joins TRBV27 to TRBJ2-1; TRBD1 matches at 7 bases. J lost 3 bases, V lost 6 bases, and 2 bases had no gene match. The CDR3 has 13 residues. Per germline, CDR1 MNHEY and CDR2 SMNVEV (reference sequence). CDR3 in DNA: TGTGCCAGCAGCAGGGGGTTCTACAATGAGCAGTTCTTC. Encoded protein: CASSRGFYNEQFF.